Below are 14 T cell receptor beta chains sequenced from a single sample in a study of regulatory T cells in long-lasting Graves disease. Time point reported: persistent/refractory GD, antithyroid drugs over 5 years with positive TRAb. Construction of the TCR library relied on RNA isolated from PBMCs. Both iRepertoire HTBI primers and Arm-PCR of CDR3 regions were used to build the TCR beta libraries. TCRdb re-derived calls from the multiplex PCR reads in MiXCR, one entry per CDR3 protein. The repertoire consists of 300,000 to 350,000 distinct CDR3 sequences, with 15% to 20% occurring once and the leading ten covering 29%. The starting material was peripheral blood mononuclear cells (PBMCs), obtained when the disease was refractory, from a patient treated with antithyroid drugs. Receptors were obtained from a female donor with Graves disease.

This clonotype has only a few counts. The CDR3 protein is CAISHDRVDIQYF. The CDR3 DNA is TGTGCCATCAGCCACGACAGGGTAGACATTCAGTACTTC. V and J are TRBV10-3 and TRBJ2-4; 7 bases fit TRBD1. The trim removed 6 bases at V and 8 bases at J, leaving 7 bases unmatched. CDR3 length: 13 residues. The germline gives CDR1 ENHRY, CDR2 SYGVKD.

The chain is built from TRBV10-2 and TRBJ2-5; maybe TRBD1 (6 bases). The CDR3 runs to 12 residues. Germline V gives CDR1 WSHSY, CDR2 SAAADI. V lost 10 bases, J lost 3 bases, and 12 bases lay in between. CDR3 protein: CATGQSKETQYF. The DNA for the CDR3 is TGCGCCACCGGACAGAGTAAAGAGACCCAGTACTTC.

This clonotype was seen many times. J is TRBJ2-7 and V is TRBV7-8; 8 positions match TRBD1. The trim removed 5 bases at V and 6 bases at J, leaving 12 bases unmatched. Germline CDR1 and CDR2: SGHVS and FQNEAQ. The CDR3 totals 15 residues. The CDR3, as DNA: TGTGCCAGCAGCGGACTTCAGGGGGCCGCGTCCGAGCAGTACTTC. It encodes CASSGLQGAASEQYF.

The sample holds many counts of this clonotype. The chain uses TRBV7-2 and TRBJ1-1; D remains unclear. Germline CDR1 reads SGHTA; CDR2 reads FQGNSA. The V end was cut by 4 bases, the J end by 1 base, with 7 bases between. This CDR3 contains 13 residues. This CDR3 is CASSSEGNTEAFF. The CDR3 DNA is TGTGCCAGCAGCTCGGAGGGGAACACTGAAGCTTTCTTT.

In this sample, this clonotype turned up a few times. At one boundary the junction diverges from the germline segment, which might be a read error. The CDR3 region has the DNA TGCGGCGTTCGTCAAAACTATGGCTACACCTTC. Its translation: CGVRQNYGYTF. The chain is built from TRBV29-1 and TRBJ1-2, with D hard to call. Germline V gene sequence: CDR1 SQVTM, CDR2 ANQGSEA. The CDR3 loop spans 11 amino acids.

This clonotype was counted a few times. The chain links TRBV7-8 to TRBJ1-5; weak D call: TRBD1 (5 bases). The CDR3 spans 15 residues. Per the germline V gene, CDR1 is SGHVS and CDR2 is FQNEAQ. Trimming pared 11 bases from V and 4 bases from J, leaving 21 bases between. Here the CDR3 DNA reads TGTGCCTCCCCCCCCCATGACGGGGGAAATCAGCCCCAGCATTTT. The encoded protein is CASPPHDGGNQPQHF.

This clonotype has a count of ten or more. The chain recombines TRBV29-1 with TRBJ2-7; possible D gene TRBD1, 5 bases. Trimming shortened V by 4 bases and J by 2 bases, and 12 bases separated the two germline ends. This CDR3 contains 13 residues. Germline V gene sequence: CDR1 SQVTM, CDR2 ANQGSEA. The CDR3 spells CSVGGGSTYEQYF. The CDR3, as DNA: TGCAGCGTTGGGGGCGGATCGACCTACGAGCAGTACTTC.

V gene TRBV30 combines with J gene TRBJ1-5; 10 nucleotides match TRBD1. Looked up from germline, CDR1 is GTSNPN and CDR2 is SVGIG (reference sequence). CDR3 length equals 12 residues. Unmatched junction bases numbered 1, after V lost 5 bases and J lost 6 bases. The CDR3, as DNA: TGTGCCTGGGACAGGGGGCGTCAGCCCCAGCATTTT. Translation gives CAWDRGRQPQHF.

The J gene is TRBJ1-1, the V gene TRBV12-3 or TRBV12-4; no clear D gene. This CDR3 is 12 amino acids long. The ends were cut back, 4 bases at V and 5 bases at J, with 8 bases in the middle. CDR3 amino acids: CASSSLGTEAFF. The CDR3 coding sequence is TGTGCCAGCAGTTCCCTTGGTACTGAAGCTTTCTTT.

The chain combines TRBV11-2 with TRBJ2-1; 8 nucleotides agree with TRBD2. With 4 bases clipped from V and 0 bases from J, the junction kept 5 bases outside the gene matches. This CDR3 spans 16 amino acids. In germline, CDR1 is SGHAT, CDR2 FQNNGV. In DNA, the CDR3 is TGTGCCAGCAGCTCCTTAGCGGGGCGCTCCTACAATGAGCAGTTCTTC. As protein: CASSSLAGRSYNEQFF.

This clonotype was seen only a few times. The J gene is TRBJ1-5, the V gene TRBV20-1, with 9 nucleotides matching TRBD1. CDR3 length: 18 amino acids. Per germline, CDR1 DFQATT and CDR2 SNEGSKA (reference sequence). V gave up 0 bases and J gave up 1 base; unmatched junction bases: 10. The CDR3 DNA reads as TGCAGTGCTAGAGATGGGACAGGGAAGGGGAGAAGCAATCAGCCCCAGCATTTT. It codes for CSARDGTGKGRSNQPQHF.

This clonotype appeared many times. This sequence joins TRBV12-3 or TRBV12-4 and TRBJ1-2; D unclear. The CDR3 extends over 13 amino acids. Trimming pared 5 bases from V and 2 bases from J, leaving 9 bases between. CDR3 loop: CASSMDGNYGYTF. CDR3 nucleotides: TGTGCCAGCAGTATGGACGGGAACTATGGCTACACCTTC.

The rearrangement links TRBV5-1 to TRBJ2-7; possibly TRBD1 or TRBD2 for D (5 bases each). Germline assignment: CDR1 SGHRS and CDR2 YFSETQ. This CDR3 has 18 amino acids. V lost 3 bases, J lost 5 bases, and 27 bases lay in between. The CDR3 sequence is CASSYSAGTGSHWDEQYF. For the CDR3, the DNA is TGCGCCAGCAGCTATTCTGCCGGGACGGGCTCCCATTGGGACGAGCAGTACTTC.

This chain connects TRBV7-3 to TRBJ1-3, with D unresolved. This CDR3 is 13 amino acids long. Per the germline V gene, CDR1 is SGHTA and CDR2 is FQGTGA. V lost 5 bases and J 2 bases, leaving 7 bases between the germline ends. CDR3 sequence (DNA): TGTGCCAGCAGCCCCGGGCCTGGAAACACCATATATTTT. It specifies CASSPGPGNTIYF.